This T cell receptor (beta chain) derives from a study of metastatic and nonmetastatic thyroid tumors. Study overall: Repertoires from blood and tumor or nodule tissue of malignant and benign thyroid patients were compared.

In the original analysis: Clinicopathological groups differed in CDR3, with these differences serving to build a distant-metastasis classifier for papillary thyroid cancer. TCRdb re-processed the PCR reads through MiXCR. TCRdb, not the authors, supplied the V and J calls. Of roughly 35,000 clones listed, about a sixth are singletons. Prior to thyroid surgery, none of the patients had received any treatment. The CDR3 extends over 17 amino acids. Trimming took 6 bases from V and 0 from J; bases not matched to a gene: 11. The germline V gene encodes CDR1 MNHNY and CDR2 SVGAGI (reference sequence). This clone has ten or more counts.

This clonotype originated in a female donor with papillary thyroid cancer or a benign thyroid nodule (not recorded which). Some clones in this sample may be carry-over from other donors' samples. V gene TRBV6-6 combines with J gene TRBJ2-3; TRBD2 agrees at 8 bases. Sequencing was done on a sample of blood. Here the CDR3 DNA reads TGTGCCAGCAGGGCCGGGAGGGCCCCCGCTAGCACAGATACGCAGTATTTT. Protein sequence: CASRAGRAPASTDTQYF.